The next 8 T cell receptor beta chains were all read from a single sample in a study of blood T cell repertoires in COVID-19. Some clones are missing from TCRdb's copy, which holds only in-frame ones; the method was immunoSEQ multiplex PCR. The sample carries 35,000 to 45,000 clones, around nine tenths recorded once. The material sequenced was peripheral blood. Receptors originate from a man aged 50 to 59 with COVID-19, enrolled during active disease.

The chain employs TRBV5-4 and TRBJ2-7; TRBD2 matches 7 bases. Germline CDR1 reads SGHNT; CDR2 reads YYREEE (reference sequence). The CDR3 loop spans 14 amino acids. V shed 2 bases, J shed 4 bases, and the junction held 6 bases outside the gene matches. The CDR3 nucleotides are TGTGCCAGCAGCTTATGGACTAGTGAGTACGAGCAGTACTTC. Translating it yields CASSLWTSEYEQYF.

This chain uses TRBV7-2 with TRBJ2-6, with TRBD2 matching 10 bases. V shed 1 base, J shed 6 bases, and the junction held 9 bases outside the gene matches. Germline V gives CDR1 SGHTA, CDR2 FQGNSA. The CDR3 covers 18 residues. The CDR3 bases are TGTGCCAGCAGCTTAGAGGGACTAGCGCTCGGAACGGCCAACGTCCTGACTTTC. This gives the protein CASSLEGLALGTANVLTF. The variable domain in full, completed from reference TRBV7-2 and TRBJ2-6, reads GAGVSQSPSNKVTEKGKDVELRCDPISGHTALYWYRQSLGQGLEFLIYFQGNSAPDKSGLPSDRFSAERTGGSVSTLTIQRTQQEDSAVYLCASSLEGLALGTANVLTFGAGSRLTVL.

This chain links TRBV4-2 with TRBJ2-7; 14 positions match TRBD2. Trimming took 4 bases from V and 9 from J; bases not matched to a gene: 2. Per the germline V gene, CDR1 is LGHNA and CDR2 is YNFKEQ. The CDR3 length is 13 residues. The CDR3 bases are TGTGCCAGCAGCCCGGGACTAGCGGGAGTGCAGTACTTC. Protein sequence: CASSPGLAGVQYF.

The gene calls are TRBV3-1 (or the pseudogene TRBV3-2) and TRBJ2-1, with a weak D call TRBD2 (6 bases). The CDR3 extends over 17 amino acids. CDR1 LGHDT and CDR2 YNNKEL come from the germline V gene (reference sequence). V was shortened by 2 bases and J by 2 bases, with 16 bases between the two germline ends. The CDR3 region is CASSQNGLGGAYNEQFF. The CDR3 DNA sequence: TGTGCCAGCAGCCAAAACGGTTTGGGGGGAGCCTACAATGAGCAGTTCTTC.

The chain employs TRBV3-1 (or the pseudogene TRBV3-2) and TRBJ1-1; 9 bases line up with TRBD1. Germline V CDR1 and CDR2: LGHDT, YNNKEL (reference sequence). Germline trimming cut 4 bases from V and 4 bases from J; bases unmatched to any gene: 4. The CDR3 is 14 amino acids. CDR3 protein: CASSRTGDITEAFF. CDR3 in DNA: TGTGCCAGCAGCCGGACAGGGGATATCACTGAAGCTTTCTTT.

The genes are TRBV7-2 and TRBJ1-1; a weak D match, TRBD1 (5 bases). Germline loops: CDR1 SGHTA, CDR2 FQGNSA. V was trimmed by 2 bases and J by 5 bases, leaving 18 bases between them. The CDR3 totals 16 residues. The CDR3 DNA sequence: TGTGCCAGCAGCTTATACAATGCCGGGGGAGAGACTGAAGCTTTCTTT. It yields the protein CASSLYNAGGETEAFF.

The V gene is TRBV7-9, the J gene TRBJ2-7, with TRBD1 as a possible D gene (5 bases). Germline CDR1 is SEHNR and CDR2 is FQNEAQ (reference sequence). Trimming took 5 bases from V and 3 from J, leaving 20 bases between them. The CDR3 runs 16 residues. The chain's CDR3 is CASSQGGLSKNYEQYF. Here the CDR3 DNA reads TGTGCCAGCAGCCAGGGTGGCCTTAGCAAAAACTACGAGCAGTACTTC. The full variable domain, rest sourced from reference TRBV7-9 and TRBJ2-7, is DTGVSQNPRHKITKRGQNVTFRCDPISEHNRLYWYRQTLGQGPEFLTYFQNEAQLEKSRLLSDRFSAERPKGSFSTLEIQRTEQGDSAMYLCASSQGGLSKNYEQYFGPGTRLTVT.

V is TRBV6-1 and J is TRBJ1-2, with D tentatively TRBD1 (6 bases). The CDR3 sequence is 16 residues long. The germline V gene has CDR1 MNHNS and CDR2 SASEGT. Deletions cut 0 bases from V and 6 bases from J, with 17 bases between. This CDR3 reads CASSEALGGHEDGYTF. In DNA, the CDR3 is TGTGCCAGCAGTGAAGCGCTGGGGGGGCACGAAGATGGCTACACCTTC.